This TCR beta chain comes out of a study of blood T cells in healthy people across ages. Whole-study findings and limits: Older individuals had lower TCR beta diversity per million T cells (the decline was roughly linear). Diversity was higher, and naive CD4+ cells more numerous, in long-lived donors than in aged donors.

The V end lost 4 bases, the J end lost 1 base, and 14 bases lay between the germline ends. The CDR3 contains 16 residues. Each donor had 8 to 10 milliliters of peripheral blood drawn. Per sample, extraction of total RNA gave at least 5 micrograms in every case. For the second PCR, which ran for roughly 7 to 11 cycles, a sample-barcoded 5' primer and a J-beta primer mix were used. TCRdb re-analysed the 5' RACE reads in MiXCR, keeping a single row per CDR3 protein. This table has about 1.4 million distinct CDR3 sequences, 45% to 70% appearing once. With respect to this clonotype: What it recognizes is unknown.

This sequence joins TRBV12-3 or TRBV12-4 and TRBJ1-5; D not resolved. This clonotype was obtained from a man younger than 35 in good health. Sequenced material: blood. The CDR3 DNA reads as TGTGCCAGCAGTTGGGGAGAAGGGATCAGCAATCAGCCCCAGCATTTT. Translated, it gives CASSWGEGISNQPQHF.